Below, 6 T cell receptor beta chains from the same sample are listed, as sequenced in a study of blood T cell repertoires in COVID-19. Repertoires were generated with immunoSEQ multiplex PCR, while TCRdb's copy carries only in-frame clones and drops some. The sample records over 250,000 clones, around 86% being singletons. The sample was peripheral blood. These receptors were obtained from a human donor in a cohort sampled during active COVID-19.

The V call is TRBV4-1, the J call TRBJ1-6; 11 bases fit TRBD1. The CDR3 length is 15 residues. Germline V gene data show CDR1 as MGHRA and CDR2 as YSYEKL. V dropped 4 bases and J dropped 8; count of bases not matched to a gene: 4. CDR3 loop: CASSLSGQGDSPLHF. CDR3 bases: TGCGCCAGCAGCCTATCGGGACAGGGGGATTCACCCCTCCACTTT.

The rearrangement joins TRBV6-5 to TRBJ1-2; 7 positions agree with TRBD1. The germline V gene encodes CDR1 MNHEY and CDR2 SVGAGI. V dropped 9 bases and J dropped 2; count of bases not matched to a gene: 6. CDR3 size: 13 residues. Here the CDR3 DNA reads TGTGCCAGTCTTTACAGGGGAAACTATGGCTACACCTTC. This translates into CASLYRGNYGYTF.

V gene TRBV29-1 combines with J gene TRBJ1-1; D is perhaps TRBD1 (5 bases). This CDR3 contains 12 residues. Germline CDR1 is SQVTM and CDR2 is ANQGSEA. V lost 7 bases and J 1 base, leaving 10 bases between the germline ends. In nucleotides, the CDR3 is TGCAGCGCGGGGGGAGGGAACACTGAAGCTTTCTTT. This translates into CSAGGGNTEAFF.

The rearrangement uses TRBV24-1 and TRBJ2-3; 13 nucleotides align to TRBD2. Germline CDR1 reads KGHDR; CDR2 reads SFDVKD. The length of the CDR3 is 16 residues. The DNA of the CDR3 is TGTGCTACCTCCCGACTAGCGGGAGGATCCACAGATACGCAGTATTTT. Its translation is CATSRLAGGSTDTQYF.

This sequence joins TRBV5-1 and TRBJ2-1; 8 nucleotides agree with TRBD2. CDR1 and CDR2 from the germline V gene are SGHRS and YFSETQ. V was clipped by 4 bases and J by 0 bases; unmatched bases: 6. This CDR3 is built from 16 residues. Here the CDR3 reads CASSLYSGTSYNEQFF. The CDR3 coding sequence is TGCGCCAGCAGCCTCTATAGCGGGACCTCCTACAATGAGCAGTTCTTC.

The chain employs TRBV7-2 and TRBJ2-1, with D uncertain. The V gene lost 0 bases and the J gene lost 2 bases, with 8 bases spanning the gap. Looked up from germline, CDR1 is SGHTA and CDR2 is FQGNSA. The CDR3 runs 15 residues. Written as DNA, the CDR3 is TGTGCCAGCAGCTTAGCGGGTGACACCTACAATGAGCAGTTCTTC. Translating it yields CASSLAGDTYNEQFF.